This T cell receptor (beta chain) is drawn from a study of neurological immune-mediated disorders. Study results and caveats: On phylogenetic grouping, the repertoires of 18 of 34 multiple sclerosis patients fell within one related-CDR3 cluster, constituting a possible signature.

Using its own MiXCR run on the 5' RACE reads, TCRdb lists one record per CDR3 protein. The table includes 50,000 or so distinct CDR3 sequences, more than 3% detected once. This clonotype was found many times. No antigen is known for it. The TCR was taken from a woman in her fifties or sixties with multiple sclerosis. Material: PBMCs.

The CDR3 loop is CASSLGNPMGGETQYF. The CDR3 DNA is TGTGCCAGCAGCCTCGGGAATCCGATGGGTGGAGAGACCCAGTACTTC. The chain couples TRBV9 to TRBJ2-5, with D perhaps TRBD2 (5 bases). CDR3 length: 16 amino acids. The V gene lost 4 bases and the J gene lost 4 bases, with 20 bases spanning the gap. CDR1 SGDLS and CDR2 YYNGEE come from the germline V gene.